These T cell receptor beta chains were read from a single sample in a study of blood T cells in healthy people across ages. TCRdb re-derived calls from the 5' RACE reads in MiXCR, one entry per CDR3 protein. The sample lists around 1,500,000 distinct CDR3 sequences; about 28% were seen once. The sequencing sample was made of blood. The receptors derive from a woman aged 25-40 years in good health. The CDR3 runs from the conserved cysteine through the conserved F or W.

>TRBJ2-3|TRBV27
CASSLLAGQGTDTQYF
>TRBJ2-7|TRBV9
CASSVESGTDYEQYF
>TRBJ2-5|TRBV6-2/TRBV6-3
CASIKLAGLETQYF
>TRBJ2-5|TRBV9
CASSVRQSQETQYF
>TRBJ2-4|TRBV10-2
CASGPGRTVAKNIQYF
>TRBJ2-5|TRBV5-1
CASSTPGLRAQETQYF
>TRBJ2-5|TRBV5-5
CASSSLLGQGLGETQYF
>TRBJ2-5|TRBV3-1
CASNNQRTLATVWYF
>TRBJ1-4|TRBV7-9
CASSLTPGPAEELFF
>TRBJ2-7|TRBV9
CASSVGAPGAYEQYF
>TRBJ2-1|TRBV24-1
CATSDPDPLNEQFF
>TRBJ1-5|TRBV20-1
CSAPSADRDQPQHF
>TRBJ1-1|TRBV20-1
CSARELPGTGVSEGTEAFF
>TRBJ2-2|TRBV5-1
CASSPANLNTGELFF
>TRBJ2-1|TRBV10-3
CAISGGVGGPDEQFF
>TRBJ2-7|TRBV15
CATSSLRGSEQYF
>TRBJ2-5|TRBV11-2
CASSIRTIQETQYF
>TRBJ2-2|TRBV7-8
CASSFDRVNTGELFF
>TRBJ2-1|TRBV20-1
CSARDGRGANEQFF
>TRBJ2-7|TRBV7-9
CASSLGAERDYEQYF
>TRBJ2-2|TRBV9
CASSGRETGELFF
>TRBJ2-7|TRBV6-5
CASRTYQLREQYF